This T cell receptor (beta chain) was profiled in a study of T-cell reconstitution after alpha-beta-depleted transplantation in children. In this sample, this clonotype turned up many times. As it was prepared, the TCRbeta library received unique molecular identifiers. Via MiXCR, TCRdb re-called the PCR reads, giving one row per CDR3 protein. This sample carries over 150,000 distinct CDR3 sequences, more than 6.5% of them seen once, and the ten largest clones take more than 2.5%. The specimen was PBMCs from the stem cell graft donor, collected from the stem cell graft. The sequence derives from a human donor who donated a stem cell graft to a child with Wiskott-Aldrich syndrome.

The CDR3 DNA sequence: TGTGCCAGTTCGAGCGGGAGGGGTTACAATGAGCAGTTCTTC. This sequence encodes CASSSGRGYNEQFF. The rearrangement uses TRBV2 and TRBJ2-1, with 10 bases aligning to TRBD2. Germline CDR1 SNHLY, CDR2 FYNNEI. The CDR3 consists of 14 residues. The ends lost 9 bases at V and 4 bases at J; junction bases unmatched: 6.